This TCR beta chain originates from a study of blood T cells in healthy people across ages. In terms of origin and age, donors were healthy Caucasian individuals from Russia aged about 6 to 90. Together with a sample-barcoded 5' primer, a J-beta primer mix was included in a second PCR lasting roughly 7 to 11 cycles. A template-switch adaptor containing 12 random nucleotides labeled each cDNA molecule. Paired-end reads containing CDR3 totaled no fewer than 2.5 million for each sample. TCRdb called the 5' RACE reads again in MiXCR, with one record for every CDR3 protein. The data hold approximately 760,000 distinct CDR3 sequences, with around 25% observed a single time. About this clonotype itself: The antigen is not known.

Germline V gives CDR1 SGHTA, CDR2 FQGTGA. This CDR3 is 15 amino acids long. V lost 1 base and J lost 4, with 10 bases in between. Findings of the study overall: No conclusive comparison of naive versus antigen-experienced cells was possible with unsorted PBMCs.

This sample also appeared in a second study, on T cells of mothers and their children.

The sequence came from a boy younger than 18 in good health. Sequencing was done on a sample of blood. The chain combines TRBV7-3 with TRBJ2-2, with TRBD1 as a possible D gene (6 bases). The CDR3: CASSLRGRGTGELFF. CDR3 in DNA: TGTGCCAGCAGCTTAAGGGGGCGAGGCACCGGGGAGCTGTTTTTT.